The source of this T cell receptor (beta chain) is a study of beta chain features in type 1 diabetes (dated by TCRdb to the late 2010s). About the investigation overall: Mean age, gender distribution, total cell number and subset yield did not differ between patients and healthy donors. A total of approximately 100,000,000 sorted cells were examined across all samples, and the number of cells per subset was strongly correlated with RNA yield. The study compared TCRB repertoires of sorted circulating CD4+ T cell subsets between recently diagnosed type 1 diabetes patients and matched healthy donors. Regulatory and stem cell-like memory subsets were isolated from only 8 patients and about eight healthy donors, whereas naive and central memory subsets came from all 30 or so donors. What the research found in general, with its limitations: Because cDNA rather than genomic DNA was sequenced, highly expressing activated cells could have been over-represented, although no difference in activation and CD3 levels was found between groups. Shorter templates might be favored by PCR, yet because patient and control samples were amplified and corrected together, any such skew would affect both groups equally. Type 1 diabetes patients showed a moderate but significant shortening of TCRB CDR3 length in all four CD4+ subsets. The naive, central memory and regulatory TCRB repertoires appeared to resemble one another more closely among patients than among healthy donors. Because small numbers of individuals were included in the HLA sub-analyses, any influence of HLA type on TCRB rearrangement was left unresolved. At VDJ recombination sites, patients with type 1 diabetes made fewer insertions and deleted more nucleotides, a pattern implying thymic rearrangement abnormalities.

V and J lose 6 bases and 8 bases, and a span of 16 bases separates them. Reading the germline V gene (reference sequence) gives CDR1 MNHNY and CDR2 SVGAGI. From the cysteine through the phenylalanine, the CDR3 covers 13 amino acids. Only the CDR3 region is kept as DNA, spanning 39 bases read in frame from base 1. All of the isolated RNA was reverse transcribed with the High Capacity cDNA Reverse Transcription Kit, so expressed TCRB transcripts were sequenced. Naive, central memory and regulatory T cell samples underwent deep immunoSEQ sequencing, averaging around 3.7 million total reads per sample. After sorted cells were lysed in RLT buffer, RNA was extracted with DNase-treated RNeasy Micro or Mini kits, with the choice depending on cell number. Each cell subset was processed on its own to prevent cross-contamination, while patient and healthy donor samples were processed together. TCRB sequences were amplified from cDNA with the immunoSEQ multiplex PCR, producing 87-bp fragments spanning the CDR3 region. Amplicons were sequenced on the Illumina HiSeq platform. In the original analysis: Synthetic template baselines were used to correct PCR bias computationally, reads within Hamming distance 2 were collapsed together, and singletons that could not be merged were discarded. Reads were aligned against IMGT so that V, D and J genes, CDR3 length and insertions or deletions at six rearrangement sites could be assigned. Within each subset, clonotype counts were normalized to sorted cell number, after which true diversity and Gini coefficients were computed with the tcR R package. The overlap coefficient, calculated on TCRB nucleotide sequences, was used to quantify repertoire sharing. As a proxy for the pre-selection repertoire, out-of-frame TCRB sequences from naive cells were analyzed. TCRdb took over this immuneACCESS table, retaining in-frame rearrangements with V and J assigned. Such tables are incomplete; in checked studies, under half of the missing clones stem from an unresolved V gene, and the remainder is unexplained. D and trimming come from the DNA, and the V and J calls and clone size come from that table. This sample holds 810,000 or so clones; roughly 16% were observed only once. The ten largest account for 0.023% of the sample.

From each donor, a single peripheral blood sample of around 120 mL on average was drawn into heparinised tubes. A BD FACSAria II was used to sort naive, central memory, regulatory and stem cell-like memory CD4+ T cells with a panel that included CD45RO, CCR7, CD25, CD127, CD95 and CD27. Purity was above 95% for every sorted population. PBMCs were isolated right away by Lymphoprep density gradient centrifugation and were stained directly, without culture. Samples were stained and sorted in pairs, with one healthy donor and one patient per experiment, so that batch effects were minimized. This clone has only a few counts. Its target antigen remains unknown. Base qualities were left out, and no much larger clone turns up one base away.

Sequencing was carried out using naive CD4+ T cells from blood. Explained via the paper, the cell subset or site label denotes: true naive CD4+ T cells. Recombination connected TRBV6-6 to TRBJ1-2, with TRBD1 as a weak D call on 6 bases. This TCR came from a woman between 18 and 30 years old in good health. This receptor carries the CDR3 CASSQGQPQGYTF. The base sequence is TGTGCCAGCAGCCAGGGACAACCCCAAGGCTACACCTTC.